The 8 T cell receptor beta chains listed next were all sequenced from one sample in a study of vaccination and CD4 T cells after COVID-19. Sequenced with the Oncomine TCR Beta short-read assay was DNA taken from cultured CD4+ T cells. Each CDR3 protein gets one entry after TCRdb re-called the PCR reads with MiXCR. The data hold around 5,200 distinct CDR3 sequences, with 45% to 60% observed a single time. Their specific antigens are unknown. The treatment: roughly ten-day PBMC culture with coronavirus spike peptide pools or control peptides (ViraFEST assay). The sample consisted of CD4+ T cells from blood, cultured in vitro. Receptor source: a human donor who had recovered from COVID-19.

This clonotype has just one count. The gene calls are TRBV2 and TRBJ2-3; a possible D gene is TRBD2 (5 bases). Germline lookup yields CDR1 SNHLY and CDR2 FYNNEI. This CDR3 has 13 amino acids. V was shortened by 5 bases and J by 2 bases, with 8 bases between the two germline ends. CDR3 loop: CASSYDYTDTQYF. The CDR3 bases are TGTGCCAGCAGTTACGACTACACAGATACGCAGTATTTT.

The rearrangement joins TRBV20-1 to TRBJ2-3; D unresolved. CDR3 length equals 13 residues. CDR1 DFQATT and CDR2 SNEGSKA come from the germline V gene (reference sequence). V was clipped by 8 bases and J by 6 bases, with 18 bases between them. CDR3: CSSAAAVDDTQYF. The DNA for the CDR3 is TGCAGTTCGGCTGCGGCGGTTGATGATACGCAGTATTTT.

The gene calls are TRBV18 and TRBJ2-7; D gene uncertain. Trimming took 0 bases from V and 0 from J, leaving 6 bases between them. Germline CDR1 is KGHSH and CDR2 is LQKENI. This CDR3 comprises 14 residues. CDR3 bases: TGTGCCAGCTCACCACCGACTGGCTCCTACGAGCAGTACTTC. Residues: CASSPPTGSYEQYF.

The chain has TRBV20-1 and TRBJ2-2, with D unclear. With 3 bases removed from V and 6 bases from J, the gap between germline ends came to 14 bases. The V gene's germline CDR1 is DFQATT and CDR2 SNEGSKA (reference sequence). This CDR3 spans 14 amino acids. In nucleotides, the CDR3 is TGCAGTGCTAGTCAGGCCATTGGCGCCGGGGAGCTGTTTTTT. Amino acids: CSASQAIGAGELFF.

V gene TRBV6-1 combines with J gene TRBJ2-2, with 14 positions matching TRBD2. V shed 5 bases, J shed 1 base, and the junction held 9 bases outside the gene matches. The CDR3 length is 19 residues. Per germline, CDR1 MNHNS and CDR2 SASEGT. The CDR3 spells CASSNPGLAGDRNTGELFF. The DNA of the CDR3 is TGTGCCAGCAGTAACCCGGGACTAGCGGGAGACAGGAACACCGGGGAGCTGTTTTTT.

This chain joins TRBV2 and TRBJ1-5; 8 nucleotides agree with TRBD1. V trimming: 8 bases; J trimming: 2 bases; junction bases outside the gene matches: 2. This CDR3 is 13 amino acids long. Germline loops: CDR1 SNHLY, CDR2 FYNNEI. The CDR3 is CASQGQGNQPQHF. The CDR3 coding sequence is TGTGCCAGCCAGGGACAGGGCAATCAGCCCCAGCATTTT. Variable domain in full (rest from reference TRBV2 and TRBJ1-5): EPEVTQTPSHQVTQMGQEVILRCVPISNHLYFYWYRQILGQKVEFLVSFYNNEISEKSEIFDDQFSVERPDGSNFTLKIRSTKLEDSAMYFCASQGQGNQPQHFGDGTRLSIL.

The chain has TRBV20-1 and TRBJ2-7; TRBD2 matches at 11 bases. The CDR3 has 14 residues. The V gene's germline CDR1 is DFQATT and CDR2 SNEGSKA (reference sequence). The J segment lost 2 bases and the V segment lost 4 bases, leaving 4 bases of the junction unmatched. The CDR3 DNA reads TGCAGTGCTAAAGATAGCGGGAGGGCCTACGAGCAGTACTTC. The encoded protein is CSAKDSGRAYEQYF.

This clonotype appeared a few times. The rearrangement joins TRBV20-1 to TRBJ1-6; 9 bases agree with TRBD1. In germline, CDR1 is DFQATT, CDR2 SNEGSKA (reference sequence). The CDR3 runs 12 residues. The junction had 4 bases not matched to a gene; V was cut back by 6 bases and J by 10 bases. The CDR3 spells CSAVQGASPLHF. Written as DNA, the CDR3 is TGCAGTGCGGTACAGGGGGCCTCACCCCTCCACTTT.